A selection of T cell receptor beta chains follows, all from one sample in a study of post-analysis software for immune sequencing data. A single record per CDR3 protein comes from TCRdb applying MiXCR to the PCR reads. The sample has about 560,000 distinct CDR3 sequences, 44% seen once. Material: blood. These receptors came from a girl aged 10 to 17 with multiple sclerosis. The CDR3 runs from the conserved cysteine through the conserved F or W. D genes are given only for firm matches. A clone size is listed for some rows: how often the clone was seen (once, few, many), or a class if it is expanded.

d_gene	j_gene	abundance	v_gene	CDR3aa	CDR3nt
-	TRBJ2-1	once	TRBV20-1	CSARESDYRDEQFF	TGCAGTGCTAGAGAATCCGATTATAGGGATGAGCAGTTCTTC
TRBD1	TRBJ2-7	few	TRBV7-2	CASSPPGQYYEQYF	TGTGCCAGCAGCCCACCGGGACAGTACTACGAGCAGTACTTC
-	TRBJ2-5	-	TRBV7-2	CASSAGSQETQYF	TGTGCCAGCAGCGCCGGCAGTCAAGAGACCCAGTACTTC
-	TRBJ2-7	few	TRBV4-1	CASSQDGLSRYEQYF	TGCGCCAGCAGCCAAGATGGACTTAGCCGCTACGAGCAGTACTTC
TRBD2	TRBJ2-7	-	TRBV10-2	CASTGLAGDYEQYF	TGCGCCAGCACGGGACTAGCGGGAGACTACGAGCAGTACTTC
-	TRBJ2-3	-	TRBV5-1	CASSLRGRESTDTQYF	TGCGCCAGCAGTCTTCGGGGGCGGGAGAGCACAGATACGCAGTATTTT
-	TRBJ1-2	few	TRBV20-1	CSASSVGAQGYTF	TGCAGTGCCTCCTCCGTTGGGGCGCAGGGCTACACCTTC
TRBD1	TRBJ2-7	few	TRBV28	CASSTTSGTGGYEQYF	TGTGCCAGCAGTACTACTTCCGGGACAGGGGGTTACGAGCAGTACTTC
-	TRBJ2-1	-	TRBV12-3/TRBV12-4	CASSLRRGATSEQFF	TGTGCCAGCAGTTTACGGAGAGGTGCGACAAGTGAGCAGTTCTTC
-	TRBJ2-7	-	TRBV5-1	CASSFGQISNEQYF	TGCGCCAGCAGCTTCGGTCAAATTTCTAACGAGCAGTACTTC
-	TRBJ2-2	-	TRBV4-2	CASSQEDAGELFF	TGTGCCAGCAGCCAAGAAGACGCCGGGGAGCTGTTTTTT
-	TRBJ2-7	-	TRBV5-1	CASSALRGSEQYF	TGCGCCAGCAGCGCCCTCCGGGGGAGCGAGCAGTACTTC
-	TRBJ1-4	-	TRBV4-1	CASSQGRSNEKLFF	TGCGCCAGCAGCCAGGGGCGATCTAATGAAAAACTGTTTTTT
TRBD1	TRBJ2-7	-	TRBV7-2	CASTAGTGGYEQYF	TGTGCCAGCACCGCTGGGACAGGGGGCTACGAGCAGTACTTC
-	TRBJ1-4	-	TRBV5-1	CASSSDRYNEKLFF	TGCGCCAGCAGCTCAGACAGATATAATGAAAAACTGTTTTTT
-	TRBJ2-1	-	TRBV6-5	CASSPSLRGFEQFF	TGTGCCAGCAGCCCAAGCTTACGGGGGTTCGAGCAGTTCTTC
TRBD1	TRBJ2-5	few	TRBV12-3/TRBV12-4	CASTPDRETQYF	TGTGCCAGCACCCCGGACAGGGAGACCCAGTACTTC
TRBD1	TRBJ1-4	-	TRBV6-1	CASRSTGAISNEKLFF	TGTGCCAGCAGGTCCACAGGGGCGATATCCAATGAAAAACTGTTTTTT
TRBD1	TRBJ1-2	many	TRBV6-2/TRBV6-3	CASSPGTGVSYGYTF	TGTGCCAGCAGCCCCGGGACAGGGGTCAGCTATGGCTACACCTTC
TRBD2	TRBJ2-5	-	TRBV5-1	CASIGGREDEQYF	TGCGCCAGCATCGGGGGGAGAGAGGATGAGCAGTACTTC
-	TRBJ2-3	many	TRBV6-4	CASSDSTSTDTQYF	TGTGCCAGCAGTGACTCGACTAGCACAGATACGCAGTATTTT
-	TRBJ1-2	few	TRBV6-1	CASSESHGYTF	TGTGCCAGCAGTGAATCCCATGGCTACACCTTC
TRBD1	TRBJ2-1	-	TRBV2	CASEESGQGDEQFF	TGTGCCAGCGAGGAGTCGGGACAGGGGGATGAGCAGTTCTTC
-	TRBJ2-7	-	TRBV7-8	CASSLAPRGLPYYEQYF	TGTGCCAGCAGCTTAGCGCCTCGGGGCCTTCCCTACTACGAGCAGTACTTC
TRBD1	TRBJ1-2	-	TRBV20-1	CSATRDRGLSGYTF	TGCAGTGCTACCCGGGACAGGGGGCTGAGTGGCTACACCTTC
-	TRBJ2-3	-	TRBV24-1	CATSDHRLLDTQYF	TGTGCCACCAGTGACCATCGACTTCTAGATACGCAGTATTTT
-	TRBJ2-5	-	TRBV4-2	CASSQELVRETQYF	TGTGCCAGCAGCCAAGAGCTGGTCCGGGAGACCCAGTACTTC
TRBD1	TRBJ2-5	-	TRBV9	CASSLLLGQGETQYF	TGTGCCAGCAGCCTCCTTTTGGGACAGGGGGAGACCCAGTACTTC
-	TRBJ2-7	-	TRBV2	CASRRRNPVQYF	TGTGCCAGTAGAAGGCGGAATCCCGTGCAGTACTTC
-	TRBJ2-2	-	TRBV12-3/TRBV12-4	CASSLKWAAGELFF	TGTGCCAGCAGTTTGAAGTGGGCGGCCGGGGAGCTGTTTTTT
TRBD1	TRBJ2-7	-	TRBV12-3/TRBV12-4	CASSLRQGDYEQYF	TGTGCCAGCAGTTTACGGCAGGGGGACTACGAGCAGTACTTC
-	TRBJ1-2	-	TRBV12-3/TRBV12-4	CASSSLTGNGYTF	TGTGCCAGCAGTTCATTGACAGGTAATGGCTACACCTTC
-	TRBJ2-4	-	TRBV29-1	CSVGGENRVMEQYF	TGCAGCGTTGGAGGTGAGAACAGGGTAATGGAGCAGTACTTC
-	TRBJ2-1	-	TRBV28	CASSPIALEQFF	TGTGCCAGCAGTCCTATAGCACTTGAGCAGTTCTTC
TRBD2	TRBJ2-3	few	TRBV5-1	CASSPLMAGGPQYF	TGCGCCAGCAGCCCGCTGATGGCGGGGGGGCCCCAGTATTTT
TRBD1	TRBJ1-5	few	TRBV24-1	CATSDKGGNNQPQHF	TGTGCCACCAGTGATAAAGGGGGCAACAATCAGCCCCAGCATTTT
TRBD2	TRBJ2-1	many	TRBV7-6	CASSLGGGAYNEQFF	TGTGCCAGCAGCTTAGGCGGGGGGGCTTACAATGAGCAGTTCTTC
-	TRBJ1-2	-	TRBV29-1	CSVGVTEGGYTF	TGCAGCGTTGGGGTGACAGAAGGGGGCTACACCTTC
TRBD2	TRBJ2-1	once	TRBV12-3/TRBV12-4	CASSPAGGKEQFF	TGTGCCAGCAGTCCAGCGGGAGGGAAGGAGCAGTTCTTC
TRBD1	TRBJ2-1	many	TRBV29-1	CSVEGTENYNEQFF	TGCAGCGTTGAGGGGACAGAGAACTACAATGAGCAGTTCTTC
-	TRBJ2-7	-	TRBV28	CASSGRLGISWGRSYEQYF	TGTGCCAGCTCCGGCCGGCTTGGCATTTCTTGGGGGCGGTCCTACGAGCAGTACTTC
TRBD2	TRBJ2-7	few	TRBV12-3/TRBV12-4	CASSVLAGSYEQYF	TGTGCCAGCAGTGTCCTAGCGGGGTCCTACGAGCAGTACTTC
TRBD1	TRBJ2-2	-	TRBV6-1	CASRGQYNTGELFF	TGTGCCAGCAGGGGACAGTACAACACCGGGGAGCTGTTTTTT
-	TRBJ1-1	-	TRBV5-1	CASSADQDTEAFF	TGCGCCAGCAGCGCAGACCAGGACACTGAAGCTTTCTTT
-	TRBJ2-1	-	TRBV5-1	CASSLASSEQFF	TGCGCCAGCAGCTTGGCCAGTAGCGAGCAGTTCTTC
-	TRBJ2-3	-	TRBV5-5	CASSLAHTRLGTDTQYF	TGTGCCAGCAGCTTGGCCCACACTAGGCTAGGCACAGATACGCAGTATTTT
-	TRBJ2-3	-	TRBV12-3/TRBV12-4	CASTPGSLSDTQYF	TGTGCCAGCACCCCAGGGTCATTATCAGATACGCAGTATTTT
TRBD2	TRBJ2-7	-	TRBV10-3	CAISEAPGREDSYEQYF	TGTGCCATCAGTGAAGCCCCGGGGCGGGAGGACTCCTACGAGCAGTACTTC
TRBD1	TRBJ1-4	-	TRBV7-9	CASSALQGINEKLFF	TGTGCCAGCAGCGCATTACAGGGGATTAATGAAAAACTGTTTTTT
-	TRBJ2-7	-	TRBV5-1	CASSLEWGRFPHEQYF	TGCGCCAGCAGCTTGGAGTGGGGGCGCTTCCCCCACGAGCAGTACTTC
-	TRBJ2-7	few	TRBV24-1	CATSDRTGRNEQYF	TGTGCCACCAGTGACAGAACAGGGAGGAACGAGCAGTACTTC